The next 32 T cell receptor beta chains were all read from a single sample in a study of shared clonotypes between healthy human individuals. Repertoires were generated with immunoSEQ multiplex PCR, while TCRdb's copy carries only in-frame clones and drops some. The sample lists about 2.3 million clones, just under 95% seen once, with more than 0.35% in the top ten. Specimen: naive CD4+ T cells from PBMCs. Subset of the sample: CD45RA+ positively selected. These receptors originate from a man in his late teens or twenties in good health. Some clones in this sample may be carry-over from other donors' samples.

J is TRBJ2-5 and V is TRBV5-1; D is undetermined. TRBJ2-7 explains the end of the DNA better; the J call may be wrong. CDR1 is SGHRS, CDR2 YFSETQ, per germline. The CDR3 has 14 residues. The CDR3 DNA sequence: TGCGCCAGCAGCAGGCCAGAGGACTCCTACGAGCAGTACTTC. This sequence encodes CASSRPEDSYEQYF.

This clone has a single count. The chain combines TRBV2 with TRBJ2-7; D gene ambiguous. This CDR3 has 15 amino acids. V was clipped by 3 bases and J by 3 bases, with 15 bases between them. Germline V gene sequence: CDR1 SNHLY, CDR2 FYNNEI. The CDR3 protein is CASSDLVFGFYEQYF. In nucleotides, the CDR3 is TGTGCCAGCAGTGACCTAGTTTTCGGGTTCTACGAGCAGTACTTC. The complete variable domain, with remaining parts taken from reference TRBV2 and TRBJ2-7, reads EPEVTQTPSHQVTQMGQEVILRCVPISNHLYFYWYRQILGQKVEFLVSFYNNEISEKSEIFDDQFSVERPDGSNFTLKIRSTKLEDSAMYFCASSDLVFGFYEQYFGPGTRLTVT.

Remarks on this clone: This sample includes further DNA sequences coding for the same CDR3. The chain couples TRBV10-3 to TRBJ2-5; the D is unclear. CDR3 size: 13 residues. The V and J ends lost 2 bases and 4 bases respectively, with 8 bases between them. Germline CDR1 reads ENHRY; CDR2 reads SYGVKD. CDR3: CAISERGGETQYF. DNA for the CDR3: TGTGCCATCAGTGAGCGAGGTGGAGAGACCCAGTACTTC.

The chain couples TRBV6-6 to TRBJ2-5; D call uncertain. Trimming pared 5 bases from V and 2 bases from J, leaving 15 bases between. Germline CDR1 MNHNY, CDR2 SVGAGI (reference sequence). The CDR3 is 15 residues long. CDR3 DNA sequence: TGTGCCAGCAGTCGTACCAAAAGCTCACAAGAGACCCAGTACTTC. Translating gives CASSRTKSSQETQYF.

The chain links TRBV27 to TRBJ1-1; D is possibly TRBD1 (6 bases). Germline lookup yields CDR1 MNHEY and CDR2 SMNVEV (reference sequence). Trimming left V 7 bases short and J 1 base short, with 22 bases between. The CDR3 has 17 residues. The CDR3 spells CASNPGWGHQKNTEAFF. CDR3 nucleotide sequence: TGTGCCAGCAACCCCGGGTGGGGGCACCAAAAGAACACTGAAGCTTTCTTT.

The V gene is TRBV5-1, the J gene TRBJ1-1; D may be TRBD1 (5 bases). V lost 0 bases and J lost 6, with 15 bases in between. CDR1 SGHRS and CDR2 YFSETQ come from the germline V gene. CDR3 length: 15 amino acids. The CDR3 is CASSLEGPTSAEAFF. For the CDR3, the DNA is TGCGCCAGCAGCTTGGAGGGACCGACCAGTGCTGAAGCTTTCTTT.

The gene calls are TRBV7-3 and TRBJ2-2; D is unclear. Deletions cut 2 bases from V and 5 bases from J, with 6 bases between. Germline CDR1 and CDR2: SGHTA and FQGTGA. The CDR3 runs to 13 residues. The DNA of the CDR3 is TGTGCCAGCAGCTTACCCCCTACCGGGGAGCTGTTTTTT. Translated: CASSLPPTGELFF.

The V call is TRBV5-4, the J call TRBJ2-7; 10 positions agree with TRBD2. Germline CDR1 reads SGHNT; CDR2 reads YYREEE (reference sequence). V lost 4 bases, J lost 5 bases, and 6 bases stayed unmatched. The CDR3 runs 14 residues. The CDR3, as DNA: TGTGCCAGCAGCGCTAGCGGGAGTTCCCACGAGCAGTACTTC. Its protein product is CASSASGSSHEQYF. Full variable domain (remainder filled in from reference TRBV5-4 and TRBJ2-7): ETGVTQSPTHLIKTRGQQVTLRCSSQSGHNTVSWYQQALGQGPQFIFQYYREEENGRGNFPPRFSGLQFPNYSSELNVNALELDDSALYLCASSASGSSHEQYFGPGTRLTVT.

The chain has TRBV5-1 and TRBJ1-1; D is unclear. This CDR3 has 15 residues. Per germline, CDR1 SGHRS and CDR2 YFSETQ. V was cut by 4 bases and J by 0 bases, with 13 bases left in between. The CDR3 nucleotides read TGCGCCAGCAGCCCAGACACCGTCATGAACACTGAAGCTTTCTTT. Translating gives CASSPDTVMNTEAFF. Combining the CDR3 with reference TRBV5-1 and TRBJ1-1 gives the whole variable domain KAGVTQTPRYLIKTRGQQVTLSCSPISGHRSVSWYQQTPGQGLQFLFEYFSETQRNKGNFPGRFSGRQFSNSRSEMNVSTLELGDSALYLCASSPDTVMNTEAFFGQGTRLTVV.

A remark on this clone: The sample holds other DNA sequences that translate to the same CDR3. The chain has TRBV5-1 and TRBJ2-5; D gene ambiguous. The germline V and J ends were trimmed by 0 bases and 1 base, with 7 bases remaining between them. CDR1 and CDR2 from the germline V gene are SGHRS and YFSETQ. The CDR3 has 14 residues. The CDR3 reads CASSLDPGQETQYF. Here the CDR3 DNA reads TGCGCCAGCAGCTTGGATCCGGGCCAAGAGACCCAGTACTTC.

V usage is TRBV5-8 and J usage is TRBJ1-2, with D hard to call. The germline V gene has CDR1 SGHTS and CDR2 YDEGEE. CDR3 length: 15 residues. Deletions cut 2 bases from V and 5 bases from J, with 16 bases between. The CDR3 region is CASSLQLLLGYGYTF. The CDR3 DNA sequence: TGTGCCAGCAGCTTACAGCTACTACTCGGGTATGGCTACACCTTC. Variable domain in full (rest from reference TRBV5-8 and TRBJ1-2): EAGVTQSPTHLIKTRGQQATLRCSPISGHTSVYWYQQALGLGLQFLLWYDEGEERNRGNFPPRFSGRQFPNYSSELNVNALELEDSALYLCASSLQLLLGYGYTFGSGTRLTVV.

The V gene is TRBV27, the J gene TRBJ2-3; TRBD2 matches 11 bases. Trimming took 5 bases from V and 2 from J; bases not matched to a gene: 6. The CDR3 is 16 residues long. CDR1 is MNHEY, CDR2 SMNVEV, per germline (reference sequence). CDR3 residues: CASSILAGGYTDTQYF. In DNA, the CDR3 is TGTGCCAGCAGTATCTTAGCGGGAGGGTACACAGATACGCAGTATTTT.

Comment on this clone: The sample has other DNA sequences that encode this CDR3 too. CDR3 nucleotide sequence: TGTGCCAGCTCACCACCGCGACTAGCGGGAGTTGAGACCCAGTACTTC. Protein product: CASSPPRLAGVETQYF. The chain has TRBV18 and TRBJ2-5; 12 nucleotides match TRBD2. Germline-derived CDR1 and CDR2 are KGHSH and LQKENI. V lost 0 bases, J lost 5 bases, and 4 bases stayed unmatched. The CDR3 is 16 amino acids.

This rearrangement joins TRBV7-2 to TRBJ2-1, with D unclear. CDR1 and CDR2 from the germline V gene are SGHTA and FQGNSA. There are 14 residues in the CDR3. The V gene lost 5 bases and the J gene lost 4 bases, with 12 bases spanning the gap. CDR3 sequence (DNA): TGTGCCAGCAGCCCGGGTGTGGCGTACAATGAGCAGTTCTTC. Amino acids: CASSPGVAYNEQFF.

The gene calls are TRBV28 and TRBJ2-1, with 9 bases lining up with TRBD2. The CDR3 consists of 15 residues. Germline trimming cut 8 bases from V and 10 bases from J; bases unmatched to any gene: 15. Germline CDR1 and CDR2: MDHEN and SYDVKM. CDR3: CASSPGGSGRREQFF. CDR3 coding DNA: TGTGCCAGCTCCCCCGGGGGTAGCGGGAGAAGGGAGCAGTTCTTC.

This chain connects TRBV29-1 to TRBJ2-1; 9 positions match TRBD2. The V and J ends lost 6 bases and 0 bases, in that order; junction bases with no gene match: 6. In germline, CDR1 is SQVTM, CDR2 ANQGSEA. The length of the CDR3 is 15 residues. CDR3 DNA sequence: TGCAGCGTCGCTGCTAGCGGGACCTCCTACAATGAGCAGTTCTTC. Translating gives CSVAASGTSYNEQFF.

With respect to this clone: The junction departs from the called germline gene at one end, perhaps through a read error. Other nucleotide sequences from this sample produce the same CDR3. The chain links TRBV28 to TRBJ1-5, with 9 bases fitting TRBD1. CDR1 MDHEN and CDR2 SYDVKM come from the germline V gene. This CDR3 has 12 amino acids. CDR3 amino acids: CASTGGNQPQHF. The DNA for the CDR3 is TGTGCCAGTACAGGGGGCAACCAGCCCCAGCATTTT.

The V call is TRBV27, the J call TRBJ2-2; 10 bases match TRBD1. The CDR3 extends over 15 amino acids. J gave up 3 bases and V 10 bases, and 8 bases lay outside the gene matches. The germline CDR1 and CDR2 sequences are MNHEY and SMNVEV (reference sequence). In DNA, the CDR3 is TGTGCCACCAAACCCGGGACAGGGGACACCGGGGAGCTGTTTTTT. Translation: CATKPGTGDTGELFF.

The chain employs TRBV5-4 and TRBJ1-5, with D tentatively TRBD1 (6 bases). Per germline, CDR1 SGHNT and CDR2 YYREEE (reference sequence). The CDR3 is 14 amino acids. The V end was cut by 2 bases, the J end by 5 bases, with 11 bases between. As DNA, the CDR3 is TGTGCCAGCAGCTTTGGGGGCGCCGATCAGCCCCAGCATTTT. Translated, it gives CASSFGGADQPQHF.

The rearrangement uses TRBV7-9 and TRBJ2-5, with D hard to call. The germline V gene has CDR1 SEHNR and CDR2 FQNEAQ (reference sequence). The CDR3 has 14 residues. The V end lost 5 bases, the J end lost 5 bases, and 15 bases lay between the germline ends. The CDR3 bases are TGTGCCAGCAGCCAATCCAGTCACCGCGAGACCCAGTACTTC. Protein: CASSQSSHRETQYF. Filled out from reference TRBV7-9 and TRBJ2-5, the complete variable domain reads DTGVSQNPRHKITKRGQNVTFRCDPISEHNRLYWYRQTLGQGPEFLTYFQNEAQLEKSRLLSDRFSAERPKGSFSTLEIQRTEQGDSAMYLCASSQSSHRETQYFGPGTRLLVL.

The V and J genes are TRBV28 and TRBJ1-5, with D hard to call. The V gene's germline CDR1 is MDHEN and CDR2 SYDVKM. The CDR3 is 16 residues long. V lost 8 bases and J lost 0, with 17 bases in between. DNA for the CDR3: TGTGCCAGCGGCCGTTTGGATCGGTATAGCAATCAGCCCCAGCATTTT. It codes for CASGRLDRYSNQPQHF.

The chain joins TRBV7-2 to TRBJ1-2; D is uncertain. Trimming stripped 0 bases from V and 8 bases from J, with 13 bases between. Germline values: CDR1 SGHTA, CDR2 FQGNSA. This CDR3 has 14 amino acids. CDR3 sequence (DNA): TGTGCCAGCAGCTTAGCGGAGGTGGGCGGCGGCTACACCTTC. This codes for CASSLAEVGGGYTF.

Notes on this clone: At the DNA level, this CDR3 is encoded by other sequences in the same sample as well. The chain couples TRBV5-1 to TRBJ1-1, with 10 bases matching TRBD1. The CDR3 sequence is 15 residues long. Per the germline V gene, CDR1 is SGHRS and CDR2 is YFSETQ. Unmatched junction bases numbered 4, after V lost 4 bases and J lost 1 base. The CDR3 spells CASSLRTGGNTEAFF. The CDR3 DNA sequence: TGCGCCAGCAGCCTGCGGACAGGGGGGAACACTGAAGCTTTCTTT.

The chain links TRBV6-1 to TRBJ1-2; D remains unclear. Deletions cut 7 bases from V and 1 base from J, with 10 bases between. This CDR3 is 13 amino acids long. Looked up from germline, CDR1 is MNHNS and CDR2 is SASEGT. The CDR3 DNA is TGTGCCAGCACAATCCGGGGTAACTATGGCTACACCTTC. Amino acids: CASTIRGNYGYTF.

This chain uses TRBV11-2 with TRBJ2-6; D ambiguous. The V and J ends lost 5 bases and 3 bases respectively, with 8 bases between them. This CDR3 region has 14 residues. Germline assignment: CDR1 SGHAT and CDR2 FQNNGV. In DNA form, the CDR3 reads TGTGCCAGCAGCATCCTAATTGGGGCCAACGTCCTGACTTTC. It yields the protein CASSILIGANVLTF.

This CDR3 reads CASSLEFGRGTEAFF. The CDR3 DNA reads as TGCGCCAGCAGCTTGGAGTTCGGGCGGGGGACTGAAGCTTTCTTT. The J gene is TRBJ1-1, the V gene TRBV5-1; D perhaps matches TRBD1 (5 bases). The CDR3 contains 15 residues. The V end lost 0 bases, the J end lost 5 bases, and 14 bases lay between the germline ends. The germline V gene encodes CDR1 SGHRS and CDR2 YFSETQ. Looking up the rest from reference TRBV5-1 and TRBJ1-1 gives the full variable domain: KAGVTQTPRYLIKTRGQQVTLSCSPISGHRSVSWYQQTPGQGLQFLFEYFSETQRNKGNFPGRFSGRQFSNSRSEMNVSTLELGDSALYLCASSLEFGRGTEAFFGQGTRLTVV.

The gene calls are TRBV4-2 and TRBJ2-5; 9 bases match TRBD2. CDR1 LGHNA and CDR2 YNFKEQ come from the germline V gene. This CDR3 is 17 amino acids long. Unmatched junction bases numbered 10, after V lost 0 bases and J lost 5 bases. The CDR3 loop is CASSQEVTSGSRETQYF. The CDR3 DNA sequence: TGTGCCAGCAGCCAAGAGGTGACTAGCGGATCTCGGGAGACCCAGTACTTC.

The chain carries TRBV2 and TRBJ2-1; TRBD2 agrees at 7 bases. The CDR3 covers 14 residues. CDR1 is SNHLY, CDR2 FYNNEI, per germline. V was clipped by 7 bases and J by 6 bases; unmatched bases: 9. The CDR3 loop is CASNAGASGNEQFF. CDR3 DNA: TGTGCCAGCAATGCGGGAGCGTCCGGCAATGAGCAGTTCTTC.

The chain joins TRBV5-1 to TRBJ1-1; possibly TRBD1 for D (5 bases). This CDR3 spans 15 amino acids. Trimming took 3 bases from V and 8 from J, leaving 20 bases between them. The germline V gene has CDR1 SGHRS and CDR2 YFSETQ. The CDR3 loop is CASSSTNVRYREAFF. The CDR3 DNA sequence: TGCGCCAGCAGCTCCACTAACGTGAGGTACAGGGAAGCTTTCTTT.

The chain links TRBV30 to TRBJ2-3; D may be TRBD2 (6 bases). The CDR3 length is 15 residues. CDR1 and CDR2 from the germline V gene are GTSNPN and SVGIG (reference sequence). The CDR3 DNA reads as TGTGCAGGAGGAAATTGGAGGCTCCGCGGGAATACGCAGTATTTT. It codes for CAGGNWRLRGNTQYF.

Regarding this clone: Other DNA sequences within the sample encode an identical CDR3. The chain has TRBV18 and TRBJ2-5; the D call may be TRBD1 or TRBD2 (5 bases each). Germline values: CDR1 KGHSH, CDR2 LQKENI. The CDR3 sequence is 13 residues long. Trimming took off 3 bases at V and 5 bases at J, with 10 bases between the two ends. CDR3 loop: CASSPQGAETQYF. DNA for the CDR3: TGTGCCAGCTCACCCCAGGGAGCGGAGACCCAGTACTTC.

This clone was found a few times. V and J are TRBV5-1 and TRBJ2-1; 11 bases are shared with TRBD2. From germline, CDR1 is SGHRS and CDR2 YFSETQ. The CDR3 totals 15 residues. V was clipped by 4 bases and J by 12 bases; unmatched bases: 12. CDR3 DNA: TGCGCCAGCAGCCAGGACGTACTAGCGGGAGACGGGCAGTTCTTC. The encoded protein is CASSQDVLAGDGQFF.